This T cell receptor beta chain was observed in a study of radiotherapy plus CTLA-4 blockade in lung cancer. Across the whole study: Disease control was achieved by over 30% of patients, and objective responses by about 17%. Study results and limitations: There was expansion of tumor-derived TCR clones in blood after radiotherapy plus ipilimumab.

The assay was immunoSEQ multiplex PCR, and TCRdb's table has in-frame clones only and misses some. The table includes 65,000 to 85,000 clones, 70% to 80% detected once. Remarks on this clone: Its antigen remains unidentified.

V was cut by 1 base and J by 6 bases, with 11 bases left in between. Germline assignment: CDR1 SGHRS and CDR2 YFSETQ. This CDR3 comprises 13 residues. The rearrangement uses TRBV5-1 and TRBJ2-7; no reliable D call. Sample: peripheral blood, taken from a patient treated with radiotherapy plus ipilimumab. This clonotype was obtained from a human donor with non-small cell lung cancer whose response to radiotherapy plus ipilimumab could not be evaluated. CDR3 protein: CASSLQQSAEQYF. In DNA, the CDR3 is TGCGCCAGCAGCTTGCAACAGAGTGCCGAGCAGTACTTC.